This entry describes one TCR beta chain. The data stem from a study of blood T cell repertoires in COVID-19. Whole-study context: Acute and convalescent COVID-19 specimens originated in the United States, Italy and Spain.

CDR1 MNHEY and CDR2 SVGAGI come from the germline V gene. V was cut by 5 bases and J by 1 base, with 8 bases left in between. The CDR3 loop spans 13 amino acids. Assay used: immunoSEQ multiplex PCR; TCRdb lists only in-frame clones, some missing. This sample yields 110,000 to 150,000 clones, of which under 90% are seen a single time; 44% belongs to the top ten. This TCR came from a human donor in a cohort sampled during active COVID-19. The V gene is TRBV6-5, the J gene TRBJ1-1; weak D call: TRBD1 (6 bases). The sample comprised peripheral blood. CDR3 sequence: CASSRGGNTEAFF. The CDR3 region has the DNA TGTGCCAGCAGTAGGGGGGGGAACACTGAAGCTTTCTTT.